The present TCR beta chain was sequenced within a study of blood T cell repertoires in COVID-19. Turning to the study itself: The origin of the acute and convalescent COVID-19 samples was the United States, Italy and Spain.

Original processing methods: Researchers report that nucleated cell counts were estimated from reference gene primer amplification. The repertoire was sequenced with immunoSEQ multiplex PCR; TCRdb's copy has only in-frame clones and lacks some. That table supplies the V and J calls and clone size; D and trimming were determined from the DNA. Of under 200,000 clones in the sample, around 83% were seen once. The CDR3 is made up of 15 amino acids. This TCR derives from a man between 18 and 35 years old with acute or convalescent COVID-19. The J gene is TRBJ1-6, the V gene TRBV21-1; the D segment call TRBD1 is taken from the table without a DNA check. TRBV21-1 is an annotated pseudogene. Sequences were obtained from peripheral blood. CDR3 in DNA: TGTGCCAGCAGCAACGGGACAGAATATAATTCACCCCTCCACTTT. Translation: CASSNGTEYNSPLHF.